A single sample gave rise to the 9 T cell receptor beta chains below, sequenced in a study of blood T cells in healthy people across ages. Primed by a sample-barcoded 5' primer and a J-beta primer mix, a second PCR proceeded for 7 to 11 cycles. Each CDR3 protein is one row after TCRdb ran MiXCR on the 5' RACE reads. Of some 850,000 distinct CDR3 sequences listed, 20% to 30% are singletons. A further study also used this sample, focusing on T cells of mothers and their children.

Material: blood. The receptors come from a boy aged 5-17 years in good health.

The chain recombines TRBV6-5 with TRBJ2-1; D may match TRBD1 or TRBD2 (5 bases each). The CDR3 length is 17 residues. Germline CDR1 is MNHEY and CDR2 is SVGAGI. V dropped 0 bases and J dropped 0 bases, with 12 bases sitting between them. This CDR3 reads CASSYSMSGSSYNEQFF. The DNA for the CDR3 is TGTGCCAGCAGTTACTCGATGTCAGGGAGCTCCTACAATGAGCAGTTCTTC.

This clonotype was counted only a few times. The V and J genes are TRBV19 and TRBJ1-2; TRBD1 aligns across 8 bases. CDR1 is LNHDA and CDR2 is SQIVND in the germline V gene (reference sequence). V dropped 5 bases and J dropped 6; count of bases not matched to a gene: 11. CDR3 length: 15 amino acids. In DNA, the CDR3 is TGTGCCAGTAGTGTCCCGGACAGGGTCGCACATGGCTACACCTTC. As protein: CASSVPDRVAHGYTF.

V and J are TRBV20-1 and TRBJ2-3; D is possibly TRBD1 or TRBD2 (5 bases each). Germline V gene sequence: CDR1 DFQATT, CDR2 SNEGSKA (reference sequence). The germline V and J ends were trimmed by 2 bases and 2 bases, with 17 bases remaining between them. The CDR3 sequence is 16 residues long. The CDR3 region has the DNA TGCAGTGCTAGACCGTCCGGGGCGCGAATCACAGATACGCAGTATTTT. It yields the protein CSARPSGARITDTQYF.

The genes are TRBV4-1 and TRBJ2-7; 9 bases are a match to TRBD1. CDR1 is MGHRA and CDR2 is YSYEKL in the germline V gene. Germline trimming cut 0 bases from V and 4 bases from J; bases unmatched to any gene: 7. This CDR3 spans 16 amino acids. The CDR3 bases are TGCGCCAGCAGCCAAGACGGGACAGGGACCATGTACGAGCAGTACTTC. The encoded protein is CASSQDGTGTMYEQYF.

Concerning this clonotype: Compared with germline, one end of the junction differs, possibly owing to a read error. The chain carries TRBV28 and TRBJ2-5, with 9 bases identical to TRBD1. This CDR3 region has 19 residues. Germline-derived CDR1 and CDR2 are MDHEN and SYDVKM. CDR3 coding DNA: TGTGCCTGCAGTTTATCTTGGACAGGGGCCTCCAACCCCCAAGAGACCCAGTACTTC. Translated, it gives CACSLSWTGASNPQETQYF.

This rearrangement joins TRBV7-9 to TRBJ2-7, with D possibly called TRBD1 or TRBD2 (5 bases each). The germline gives CDR1 SEHNR, CDR2 FQNEAQ (reference sequence). The CDR3 is 16 residues long. V was clipped by 0 bases and J by 6 bases, with 18 bases between them. The chain's CDR3 is CASSLAFLGERGEQYF. CDR3 bases: TGTGCCAGCAGCTTAGCATTTTTGGGGGAGAGGGGCGAGCAGTACTTC.

This chain connects TRBV5-1 to TRBJ2-3, with a tentative D call TRBD2 (5 bases). In germline, CDR1 is SGHRS, CDR2 YFSETQ. This CDR3 has 16 amino acids. V lost 0 bases and J 3 bases, leaving 14 bases between the germline ends. This CDR3 is CASSLAFGSQTDTQYF. The CDR3 DNA reads TGCGCCAGCAGCTTGGCCTTTGGGAGTCAAACAGATACGCAGTATTTT.

The chain carries TRBV9 and TRBJ2-1, with D possibly being TRBD2 (5 bases). Per germline, CDR1 SGDLS and CDR2 YYNGEE. This CDR3 has 16 amino acids. Trimming pared 0 bases from V and 2 bases from J, leaving 12 bases between. The CDR3 coding sequence is TGTGCCAGCAGCGTAGTATCTGGGAGTACCTACAATGAGCAGTTCTTC. This encodes CASSVVSGSTYNEQFF.

This clonotype has more than one count but fewer than ten. CDR3 nucleotide sequence: TGTGCCACCAGTGACTCGGGACTAGCGGGGAGAGAGACCCAGTACTTC. It yields the protein CATSDSGLAGRETQYF. This chain uses TRBV24-1 with TRBJ2-5, with 13 bases lining up with TRBD2. Germline V gene lookup returns CDR1 KGHDR and CDR2 SFDVKD. This CDR3 region has 16 residues. V lost 4 bases and J lost 4; bases outside the gene matches: 5.